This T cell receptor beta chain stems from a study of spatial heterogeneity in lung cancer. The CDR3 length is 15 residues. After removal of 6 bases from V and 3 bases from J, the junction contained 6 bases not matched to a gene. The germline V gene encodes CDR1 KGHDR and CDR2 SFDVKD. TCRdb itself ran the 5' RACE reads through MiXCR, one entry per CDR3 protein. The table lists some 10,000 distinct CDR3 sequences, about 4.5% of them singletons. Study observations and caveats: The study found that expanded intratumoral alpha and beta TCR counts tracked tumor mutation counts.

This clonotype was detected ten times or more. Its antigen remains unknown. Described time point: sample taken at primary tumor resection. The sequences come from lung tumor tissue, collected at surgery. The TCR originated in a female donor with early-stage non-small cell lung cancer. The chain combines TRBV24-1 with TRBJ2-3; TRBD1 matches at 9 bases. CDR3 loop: CATSNPGQGTDTQYF. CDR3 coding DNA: TGTGCCACCAGTAACCCGGGACAGGGTACAGATACGCAGTATTTT.